These 21 T cell receptor beta chains were sequenced from one sample in a study of T cells after posttransplantation cyclophosphamide. Profiled with immunoSEQ multiplex PCR; TCRdb holds only in-frame clones, not every one. The sample presents tens of thousands of clones, none singletons. The material sequenced was PBMCs. The origin of the receptors is a man in his forties or fifties in good health, CMV-negative, and a related stem cell transplant donor.

In its sample, this clone was seen many times. This chain joins TRBV30 and TRBJ1-2, with 8 bases that match TRBD1. The V gene end was trimmed by 7 bases and the J gene end by 3 bases; junction bases not matched to a gene: 4. Looked up from germline, CDR1 is GTSNPN and CDR2 is SVGIG (reference sequence). The length of the CDR3 is 12 residues. The CDR3 coding sequence is TGTGCCTTCTCGACAGGGGACTATGGCTACACCTTC. Translated: CAFSTGDYGYTF. The whole variable domain, remainder taken from reference TRBV30 and TRBJ1-2, is SQTIHQWPATLVQPVGSPLSLECTVEGTSNPNLYWYRQAAGRGLQLLFYSVGIGQISSEVPQNLSASRPQDRQFILSSKKLLLSDSGFYLCAFSTGDYGYTFGSGTRLTVV.

CDR3 protein: CASSLGRIRFF. For the CDR3, the DNA is TGTGCCAGCAGTTTAGGGCGTATCCGGTTCTTC. This chain uses TRBV27 with TRBJ2-1; D is undetermined. Trimming took 2 bases from V and 15 from J, leaving 11 bases between them. CDR1 MNHEY and CDR2 SMNVEV come from the germline V gene (reference sequence). The CDR3 contains 11 residues.

The table lists this clone with many counts. The V gene is TRBV5-1, the J gene TRBJ2-1, with a weak D call TRBD2 (6 bases). The CDR3 consists of 16 residues. Trimming took off 4 bases at V and 0 bases at J, with 14 bases between the two ends. From germline, CDR1 is SGHRS and CDR2 YFSETQ. The CDR3, as DNA: TGCGCCAGCAGCGGGGAAGGGAGGCTCTCCTACAATGAGCAGTTCTTC. Protein sequence: CASSGEGRLSYNEQFF.

This clone was recorded at least ten times. The rearrangement links TRBV28 to TRBJ1-2; 10 bases agree with TRBD1. Germline assignment: CDR1 MDHEN and CDR2 SYDVKM. Germline trimming cut 2 bases from V and 2 bases from J; bases unmatched to any gene: 2. This CDR3 comprises 15 residues. The CDR3 region is CASSLRTGGNYGYTF. For the CDR3, the DNA is TGTGCCAGCAGTTTACGGACAGGGGGAAACTATGGCTACACCTTC.

This clone was detected ten times or more. This chain links TRBV28 with TRBJ2-7; D is undetermined. Trimming removed 6 bases from V and 2 bases from J, with 14 bases in between. Germline V gene lookup returns CDR1 MDHEN and CDR2 SYDVKM. This CDR3 is 14 amino acids long. Here the CDR3 DNA reads TGTGCCAGCAGATCACCGACTTCAACCTACGAGCAGTACTTC. Its protein product is CASRSPTSTYEQYF.

This clone was counted many times. The V and J genes are TRBV15 and TRBJ2-7, with D perhaps matching TRBD2 (5 bases). V was pared by 0 bases and J by 5 bases, with 20 bases between. Per the germline V gene, CDR1 is LNHNV and CDR2 is YYDKDF (reference sequence). This CDR3 has 17 amino acids. The CDR3 reads CATSRDGSVGELDEQYF. CDR3 nucleotides: TGTGCCACCAGCAGAGATGGCTCGGTGGGAGAGTTGGACGAGCAGTACTTC.

This clone occurred many times. The chain couples TRBV29-1 to TRBJ2-7; D possibly corresponds to TRBD1 (5 bases). In germline, CDR1 is SQVTM, CDR2 ANQGSEA. V was pared by 6 bases and J by 5 bases, with 14 bases between. The CDR3 is made up of 12 amino acids. This CDR3 is CSVAPQANEQYF. The CDR3 DNA reads TGCAGCGTCGCACCACAGGCCAACGAGCAGTACTTC.

This clone came up many times. The chain links TRBV5-1 to TRBJ2-7; TRBD1 matches 7 bases. V gave up 5 bases and J gave up 5 bases; unmatched junction bases: 7. Germline values: CDR1 SGHRS, CDR2 YFSETQ. The CDR3 has 13 amino acids. CDR3 region: CASRQGISDEQYF. The CDR3 DNA is TGCGCCAGCAGACAGGGGATATCGGACGAGCAGTACTTC.

This clone has ten or more counts. V gene TRBV6-5 combines with J gene TRBJ1-1; 7 nucleotides agree with TRBD1. The CDR3 extends over 14 amino acids. With 6 bases clipped from V and 1 base from J, the junction kept 5 bases outside the gene matches. Germline V gene sequence: CDR1 MNHEY, CDR2 SVGAGI. CDR3 sequence reads: CASREGARNTEAFF. DNA of the CDR3: TGTGCCAGCAGAGAGGGGGCGCGGAACACTGAAGCTTTCTTT.

This clone was found many times. The V gene is TRBV15, the J gene TRBJ2-7; D is perhaps TRBD1 (6 bases). Trimming removed 0 bases from V and 0 bases from J, with 12 bases in between. This CDR3 comprises 16 residues. The germline V gene encodes CDR1 LNHNV and CDR2 YYDKDF (reference sequence). CDR3 DNA: TGTGCCACCAGCAGAGATCCCGGACAGTTCTCCTACGAGCAGTACTTC. Its protein product is CATSRDPGQFSYEQYF.

Ten or more counts support this clone. This chain uses TRBV29-1 with TRBJ2-1, with 8 bases fitting TRBD2. The CDR3 is made up of 15 amino acids. J was trimmed by 8 bases and V by 4 bases; bases with no gene match: 13. Germline-derived CDR1 and CDR2 are SQVTM and ANQGSEA. CDR3 coding DNA: TGCAGCGTTGGAGATTCCCCGGGACTAGACTATGAGCAGTTCTTC. Translated, it gives CSVGDSPGLDYEQFF.

V usage is TRBV25-1 and J usage is TRBJ2-2; D gene unclear. Trimming removed 5 bases at V and 1 base at J, with 8 bases between. Germline CDR1 MGHDK, CDR2 SYGVNS. There are 14 residues in the CDR3. This chain's CDR3 is CASSSPVNTGELFF. CDR3 DNA: TGTGCCAGCAGTAGTCCGGTGAACACCGGGGAGCTGTTTTTT.

There are many counts of this clone. The chain couples TRBV5-1 to TRBJ1-1, with 9 bases identical to TRBD1. Trimming at V came to 6 bases and at J to 4 bases, leaving 7 bases not matched to a gene. From germline, CDR1 is SGHRS and CDR2 YFSETQ. This CDR3 has 14 amino acids. The CDR3 region is CASTSGTGITEAFF. CDR3 nucleotides: TGCGCCAGCACCTCCGGGACAGGGATCACTGAAGCTTTCTTT.

The table lists this clone with many counts. The chain joins TRBV30 to TRBJ1-1; TRBD1 is a possible D gene (5 bases). The V and J ends lost 0 bases and 5 bases respectively, with 10 bases between them. The length of the CDR3 is 13 residues. CDR1 and CDR2 from the germline V gene are GTSNPN and SVGIG (reference sequence). DNA of the CDR3: TGTGCCTGGAGTGTAAGACAGTTTACTGAAGCTTTCTTT. It yields the protein CAWSVRQFTEAFF.

At least ten counts were recorded for this clone. This chain connects TRBV25-1 to TRBJ1-1, with D perhaps TRBD1 (5 bases). The ends were cut back, 6 bases at V and 7 bases at J, with 18 bases in the middle. The germline CDR1 and CDR2 sequences are MGHDK and SYGVNS. This CDR3 contains 14 residues. The CDR3 region has the DNA TGTGCCAGCAGAAAGAATTTGGGGCAGGGTGAAGCTTTCTTT. Amino acids: CASRKNLGQGEAFF.

This clone occurred many times. J is TRBJ2-7 and V is TRBV15, with D uncertain. Germline CDR1 LNHNV, CDR2 YYDKDF (reference sequence). V lost 4 bases to trimming and J lost 2 bases, with 15 bases between them. CDR3 length: 15 residues. The CDR3 region is CATSIFDGEAYEQYF. The CDR3 bases are TGTGCCACCAGCATTTTCGACGGAGAGGCCTACGAGCAGTACTTC.

This clone was recorded many times. The chain is built from TRBV6-5 and TRBJ1-1; D gene unclear. This CDR3 has 12 residues. CDR1 and CDR2 from the germline V gene are MNHEY and SVGAGI. V was clipped by 5 bases and J by 1 base, with 5 bases between them. The CDR3 region has the DNA TGTGCCAGCAGTAACGGGAACACTGAAGCTTTCTTT. This sequence encodes CASSNGNTEAFF.

This clone was seen repeatedly, ten times or more. This rearrangement joins TRBV18 to TRBJ1-1; 9 bases map to TRBD1. Germline values: CDR1 KGHSH, CDR2 LQKENI. The CDR3 has 12 amino acids. V shed 10 bases and J 7 bases; nucleotides not matched to a gene: 7. CDR3 residues: CATRTGANEAFF. The CDR3, as DNA: TGTGCCACCAGGACAGGGGCCAATGAAGCTTTCTTT. The whole variable domain, remainder taken from reference TRBV18 and TRBJ1-1, is NAGVMQNPRHLVRRRGQEARLRCSPMKGHSHVYWYRQLPEEGLKFMVYLQKENIIDESGMPKERFSAEFPKEGPSILRIQQVVRGDSAAYFCATRTGANEAFFGQGTRLTVV.

This clone was recorded many times. The chain uses TRBV10-3 and TRBJ1-3; a possible D gene is TRBD1 (5 bases). Per germline, CDR1 ENHRY and CDR2 SYGVKD. Trimming cost V 11 bases and J 4 bases, with 15 bases left between them. There are 13 residues in the CDR3. This CDR3 reads CALSSGQGNTIYF. CDR3 in DNA: TGTGCCTTAAGCTCAGGGCAGGGAAACACCATATATTTT.

This clone appeared many times. This chain uses TRBV6-5 with TRBJ1-2; D is possibly TRBD1 (6 bases). The V gene lost 4 bases and the J gene lost 8 bases, with 20 bases spanning the gap. The V gene's germline CDR1 is MNHEY and CDR2 SVGAGI. This CDR3 region has 15 residues. CDR3 in amino acids: CASSSPMRGRRGYTF. Written as DNA, the CDR3 is TGTGCCAGCAGTTCCCCTATGCGGGGGCGCAGGGGCTACACCTTC.

The sample holds many counts of this clone. The rearrangement uses TRBV28 and TRBJ2-3; 11 bases are a match to TRBD2. The CDR3 has 16 residues. Germline V gene lookup returns CDR1 MDHEN and CDR2 SYDVKM. V lost 4 bases, J lost 0 bases, and 3 bases stayed unmatched. The CDR3 reads CASSSRTSGSTDTQYF. The DNA for the CDR3 is TGTGCCAGCAGTTCCCGGACTAGCGGGAGCACAGATACGCAGTATTTT.